This T cell receptor (beta chain) is drawn from a study of OX40 agonist ivuxolimab in advanced cancers. The wider study: Patients received ivuxolimab, an agonistic anti-OX40 (CD134) antibody. Administration of intravenous ivuxolimab to patients occurred every 2 weeks at 0.01 to 10 mg/kg.

General study results and limits: By week 6 at 0.1 to 3.0 mg/kg, blood CD4+ and CD8+ T cells had expanded clonally.

Libraries were prepared by immunoSEQ multiplex PCR; TCRdb keeps only in-frame clonotypes and omits some of them. The sample lists approximately 17,000 clones; 70% to 90% were seen once. Turning to this clone: What it recognizes is unknown.

This sequence was found in an adult with an advanced solid tumor such as melanoma, head and neck, liver or kidney cancer. The sequences come from CD4+ or CD8+ T cells sorted from blood, collected in a trial of the OX40 agonist ivuxolimab.

The CDR3 protein is CASTSWTGGAAEQYF. For the CDR3, the DNA is TGTGCCAGCACCTCCTGGACAGGGGGCGCGGCCGAGCAGTACTTC. The chain links TRBV5-6 to TRBJ2-7; 11 bases match TRBD1. Germline lookup yields CDR1 SGHDT and CDR2 YYEEEE. The CDR3 is made up of 15 amino acids. V lost 6 bases and J lost 6; bases outside the gene matches: 11.